The clone carrying this T cell receptor beta chain occurred a few times. Its cognate antigen is unknown. The CDR3 has 13 amino acids. The germline CDR1 and CDR2 sequences are MGHDK and SYGVNS. Trimming pared 7 bases from V and 3 bases from J, leaving 12 bases between. The entry originates in a study of response to subunit inactivated influenza vaccine. Study-level results: Authors suggested seasonal influenza vaccinations each recruit few new T cells.

From the RT-PCR reads, TCRdb called clonotypes with MiXCR, one entry per CDR3 protein. The sample consists of around 500,000 distinct CDR3 sequences, 10% to 11% of them appearing once. The chain is built from TRBV25-1 and TRBJ2-5, with D possibly being TRBD2 (6 bases). The TCR comes from a middle-aged man who received an inactivated influenza vaccine. Here the sequenced sample was PBMCs from blood, taken about 40 days after vaccination. CDR3 sequence: CASTPGLEETQYF. CDR3 bases: TGTGCCAGCACCCCGGGACTCGAAGAGACCCAGTACTTC.